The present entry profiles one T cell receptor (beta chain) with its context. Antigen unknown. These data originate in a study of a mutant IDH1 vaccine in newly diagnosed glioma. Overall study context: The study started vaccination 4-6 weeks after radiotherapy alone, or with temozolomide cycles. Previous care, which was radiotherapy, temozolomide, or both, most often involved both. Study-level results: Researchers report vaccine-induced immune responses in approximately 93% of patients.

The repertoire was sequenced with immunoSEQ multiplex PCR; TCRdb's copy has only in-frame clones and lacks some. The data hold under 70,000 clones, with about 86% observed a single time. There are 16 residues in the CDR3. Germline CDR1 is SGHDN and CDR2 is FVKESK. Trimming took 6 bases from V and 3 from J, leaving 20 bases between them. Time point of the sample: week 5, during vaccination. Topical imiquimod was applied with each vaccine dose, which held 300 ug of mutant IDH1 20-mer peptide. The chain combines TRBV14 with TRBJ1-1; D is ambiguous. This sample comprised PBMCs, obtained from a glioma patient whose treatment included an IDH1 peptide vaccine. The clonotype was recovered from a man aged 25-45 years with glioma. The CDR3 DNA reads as TGTGCCAGCAGTCATCTATCGAGGATCGGGGACACTGAAGCTTTCTTT. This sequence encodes CASSHLSRIGDTEAFF.